This T cell receptor beta chain was identified in a study of T-cell reconstitution after alpha-beta-depleted transplantation in children (dated by TCRdb to the mid-2010s). With respect to the entire study: T-cell immune reconstitution after TCRalphabeta/CD19-depleted allogeneic hematopoietic cell transplantation in children was quantitatively tracked in the study by means of TCR repertoire profiling.

This clonotype showed up just a few times. It has no known antigen specificity. No qualities accompany the bases; no much larger clone lies one base away. From its cysteine to its phenylalanine, the CDR3 spans 15 amino acids. Solely the CDR3 DNA is kept, with 45 bases framed from the first base. A distance of 17 bases separates the germline ends of V and J, which lose 4 bases and 6 bases respectively. Receptor amplification or capture employed PCR. This sample was sequenced with an Illumina HiSeq 2500. Molecular barcoding was employed in the preparation of TCR libraries, with unique molecular identifiers being used to normalize TCRbeta repertoire quantification. TCRdb reworked the public reads: Q25 trimming with fastp, MiXCR clone assembly, productive beta chains retained. Each record represents a unique CDR3 protein, reported with the most common genes and DNA among its rows. The sample includes a few hundred thousand distinct CDR3 sequences, with around 20% observed a single time. The leading ten clones occupy 3.8% of the sample.

Recombination linked TRBV12-3 or TRBV12-4 to TRBJ2-3; the D gene is perhaps TRBD1, on 7 matching bases. Source: PBMCs from the stem cell graft donor, taken from the stem cell graft. The receptor was isolated from a human donor who donated a stem cell graft to a child with acute myeloid leukemia. The CDR3 sequence is CASSYQTGTGDTQYF. DNA sequence: TGTGCCAGCAGTTATCAGACAGGGACTGGGGATACGCAGTATTTT.